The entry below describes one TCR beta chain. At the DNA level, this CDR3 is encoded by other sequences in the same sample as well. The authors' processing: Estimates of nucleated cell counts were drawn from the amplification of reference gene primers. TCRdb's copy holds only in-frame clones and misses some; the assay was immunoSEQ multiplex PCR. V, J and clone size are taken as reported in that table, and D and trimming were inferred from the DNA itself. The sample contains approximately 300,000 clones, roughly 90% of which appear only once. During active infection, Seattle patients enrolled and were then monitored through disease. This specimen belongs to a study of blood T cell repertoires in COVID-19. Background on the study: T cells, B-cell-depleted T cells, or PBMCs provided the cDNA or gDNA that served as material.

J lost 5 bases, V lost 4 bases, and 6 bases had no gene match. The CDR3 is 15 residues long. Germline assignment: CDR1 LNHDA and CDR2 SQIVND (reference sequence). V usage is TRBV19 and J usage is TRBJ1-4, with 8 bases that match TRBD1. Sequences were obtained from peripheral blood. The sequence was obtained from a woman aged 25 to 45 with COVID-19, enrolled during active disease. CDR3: CASSTGTGGNEKLFF. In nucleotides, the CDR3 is TGTGCCAGTAGTACCGGGACAGGCGGAAATGAAAAACTGTTTTTT.